This is a list of T cell receptor beta chains from one sample in a study of T cell responses to AZD1222 COVID-19 vaccine. The repertoire was sequenced with immunoSEQ multiplex PCR; TCRdb's copy has only in-frame clones and lacks some. Of 150,000 to 200,000 clones in the sample, approximately 90% are singletons; the top ten hold about 4.2%. The sequencing used peripheral blood, collected on day 0 of AZD1222 vaccination. Receptors originate from an adult in good health. The CDR3 runs from the conserved cysteine through the conserved F or W. D genes are given only for firm matches. Rows may omit the clone size; those that give it use once, few, many or a size class.

>.|TRBJ1-2|TRBV5-1|.
TGCGCCAGCAGCTTGAAGCCCGCAGAGCCGCATGGCTACACCTTC
CASSLKPAEPHGYTF
>.|TRBJ2-1|TRBV28|.
TGTGCCAGCAGTTTTCTTCTGGCGGGTAGCTCCTACAATGAGCAGTTCTTC
CASSFLLAGSSYNEQFF
>once|TRBJ1-2|TRBV4-1|.
TGCGCCAGCAGCCAAGATCTGGGGGGCACCGGGAGTGGCTACACCTTC
CASSQDLGGTGSGYTF
>few|TRBJ2-7|TRBV15|TRBD2
TGTGCCACCAGCAGAGTGGAGACTAGCTACTGGCAGTACTTC
CATSRVETSYWQYF
>once|TRBJ2-1|TRBV5-4|.
TGTGCCAGCAGCTTGGCACCAGCCCCCTACAATGAGCAGTTCTTC
CASSLAPAPYNEQFF
>.|TRBJ2-1|TRBV28|.
TGTGCCAGCTCCGGCCAGGCGAGGTGGGTTAAGCAGTTCTTC
CASSGQARWVKQFF
>.|TRBJ2-7|TRBV27|TRBD1
TGTGCCAGCAGTTTATCGGGACAGGGGATCTCCTACGAGCAGTACTTC
CASSLSGQGISYEQYF
>.|TRBJ1-5|TRBV28|.
TGTGCCAGCAGTTTCACCTACGGGCAGCCCCAGCATTTT
CASSFTYGQPQHF
>.|TRBJ2-7|TRBV11-2|.
TGTGCCAGCAGCTTCCCCCGGGAACTCGAGCAGTACTTC
CASSFPRELEQYF
>.|TRBJ2-7|TRBV28|.
TGTGCCAGCAGACTCCCGCGTGGCACCTCCTACGAGCAGTACTTC
CASRLPRGTSYEQYF
>.|TRBJ2-7|TRBV11-1|.
TGTGCCAGCGGCCCTACTAATTCCTACGAGCAGTACTTC
CASGPTNSYEQYF
>.|TRBJ2-7|TRBV7-2|.
TGTGCCAGCAGCTTACGGGACGAGCAGTACTTC
CASSLRDEQYF
>.|TRBJ2-2|TRBV2|.
TGTGCCAGCAGTGATGTGGATGGGGACACCGGGGAGCTGTTTTTT
CASSDVDGDTGELFF
>.|TRBJ2-3|TRBV5-1|TRBD2
TGCGCCAGCAGCCCCCGAGGTAGCGGGAAGGGAGATACGCAGTATTTT
CASSPRGSGKGDTQYF
>.|TRBJ2-7|TRBV10-3|TRBD2
TGTGCCATCAGAAGGACTAGCGAGGCGGACGAGCAGTACTTC
CAIRRTSEADEQYF
>.|TRBJ2-7|TRBV5-1|.
TGCGCCAGCAGCTGGGGACGCCTGGAGCAGTACTTC
CASSWGRLEQYF
>.|TRBJ1-1|TRBV7-2|.
TGTGCCAGCAGCCCAACCTATGAGGGACAGAACACTGAAGCTTTCTTT
CASSPTYEGQNTEAFF
>.|TRBJ2-7|TRBV11-3|TRBD2
TGTGCCAGCAGCCGCAGCGGGATGTTATCCTACGAGCAGTACTTC
CASSRSGMLSYEQYF
>.|TRBJ2-2|TRBV3-1/TRBV3-2|TRBD1
TGTGCCAGCAGCCAAGGGACAGGGCGCGCCGGGGAGCTGTTTTTT
CASSQGTGRAGELFF
>.|TRBJ1-3|TRBV7-9|.
TGTGCCAGCAGCTTTGCAGGGGCTGGAAACACCATATATTTT
CASSFAGAGNTIYF
>.|TRBJ1-1|TRBV7-3|.
TGTGCCAGCAGCACAGGTGGAACTGAAGCTTTCTTT
CASSTGGTEAFF
>.|TRBJ2-1|TRBV29-1|.
TGCAGCGTTGGGACTACCTCCTCATCCTACAATGAGCAGTTCTTC
CSVGTTSSSYNEQFF
>.|TRBJ1-1|TRBV19|.
TGTGCCAGTAGTCTCAAAAACACTGAAGCTTTCTTT
CASSLKNTEAFF
>.|TRBJ1-2|TRBV24-1|.
TGTGCCACCAGTGATCCGGGACCTTACTATGGCTACACCTTC
CATSDPGPYYGYTF
>.|TRBJ2-1|TRBV29-1|TRBD2
TGCAGCGCCGGACTAGCGAAACTCTCCTACAATGAGCAGTTCTTC
CSAGLAKLSYNEQFF
>.|TRBJ2-3|TRBV5-8|.
TGTGCCACTCGTTCTATTGATACGCAGTATTTT
CATRSIDTQYF
>.|TRBJ1-1|TRBV21-1|.
TGTGCCAGCCGCAGGGGGCGGGCCACTGAAGCTTTCTTT
CASRRGRATEAFF
>.|TRBJ2-7|TRBV3-1/TRBV3-2|.
TGTGCCAGCAGCCCTGGGACTTCCGAGCAGTACTTC
CASSPGTSEQYF
>.|TRBJ2-7|TRBV6-5|TRBD1
TGTGCCAGCACCGGAACAGGGGGATACGAGCAGTACTTC
CASTGTGGYEQYF
>.|TRBJ1-2|TRBV5-1|TRBD1
TGCGCCAGTAGCTCGGGGACAGGGGGTGATGGCTACACCTTC
CASSSGTGGDGYTF
>.|TRBJ1-4|TRBV5-8|TRBD1
TGTGCCAGCAGCGGCTTGGGACAGGGTGGCGAAAAACTGTTTTTT
CASSGLGQGGEKLFF
>once|TRBJ1-1|TRBV5-5|.
TGTGCCAGCAGCACTTTGACAGACTTTGAAGCTTTCTTT
CASSTLTDFEAFF
>.|TRBJ2-5|TRBV4-1|TRBD1
TGCGCCAGCAGCCAAGATAGGGACAGGGTTAGAGAGACCCAGTACTTC
CASSQDRDRVRETQYF
>.|TRBJ1-1|TRBV6-5|.
TGTGCCAGCAGTAAACAGGTAAACACTGAAGCTTTCTTT
CASSKQVNTEAFF
>.|TRBJ2-7|TRBV28|.
TGTGCCAGCAGCTCTCGCCACCGCTACGAGCAGTACTTC
CASSSRHRYEQYF
>.|TRBJ1-2|TRBV9|TRBD1
TGTGCCAGCAGCGTTAGTCCAAACAGGGGGCTAGGGTATGGCTACACCTTC
CASSVSPNRGLGYGYTF
>.|TRBJ1-4|TRBV3-1/TRBV3-2|TRBD1
TGTGCCAGCAGCCAAGCTAAGGGGGCCGCGGAAAAACTGTTTTTT
CASSQAKGAAEKLFF
>.|TRBJ2-1|TRBV6-5|TRBD1
TGTGCCAGCACCCTTGGGACAGGGGGATTCGATGAGCAGTTCTTC
CASTLGTGGFDEQFF
>once|TRBJ2-1|TRBV4-2|.
TGTGCCAGCAGCCAAGATGGTGCTACCTACAATGAGCAGTTCTTC
CASSQDGATYNEQFF
>.|TRBJ2-2|TRBV13|TRBD2
TGTGCCAGCAGCCCGGGACTAGCGACCGGGGAGCTGTTTTTT
CASSPGLATGELFF
>.|TRBJ2-5|TRBV7-2|.
TGTGCCAGCAGCCTGCAGATCCAAGAGACCCAGTACTTC
CASSLQIQETQYF
>.|TRBJ2-2|TRBV4-2|TRBD2
TGTGCCAGCAGCCGGCCGTTGAGGGAGGGGACCGGGGAGCTGTTTTTT
CASSRPLREGTGELFF
>.|TRBJ2-7|TRBV19|.
TGTGCCAGTAACCCGGACGGAAACTCCTACGAGCAGTACTTC
CASNPDGNSYEQYF
>.|TRBJ1-4|TRBV11-2|.
TGTGCCAGCAGCTTAGGGGGGTCAACTAATGAAAAACTGTTTTTT
CASSLGGSTNEKLFF
>.|TRBJ1-6|TRBV28|TRBD1
TGTGCCAGCAGTTTCCCCGGGACAGCCCCTTCCTCACCCCTCCACTTT
CASSFPGTAPSSPLHF
>.|TRBJ2-7|TRBV2|.
TGTGCCAGCAGTGGGGGGGAGATTCCCAGCGAGCAGTACTTC
CASSGGEIPSEQYF
>.|TRBJ2-5|TRBV27|.
TGTGCCAGCAGTCTAAGAGGCCCTTCTGAGACCCAGTACTTC
CASSLRGPSETQYF
>.|TRBJ1-1|TRBV2|.
TGTGCCAGCAGTGTCGGGGAAAACACTGAAGCTTTCTTT
CASSVGENTEAFF
>.|TRBJ2-7|TRBV4-2|TRBD1
TGTGCCAGCAGCCAAGTAGTGGGACAGGGGTTCTACGAGCAGTACTTC
CASSQVVGQGFYEQYF
>.|TRBJ2-7|TRBV4-1|.
TGCGCCAGCAGCCAAGATCCGGGGAGCTACGAGCAGTACTTC
CASSQDPGSYEQYF
>.|TRBJ2-5|TRBV4-1|TRBD2
TGCGCCAGCAGCCAAAGAACCGGAGGAGCGGGAGTCGAGACCCAGTACTTC
CASSQRTGGAGVETQYF